Presented here are 6 T cell receptor beta chains from one specimen sequenced in a study of control samples from healthy donors and cancer patients. Here immunoSEQ multiplex PCR was the method, and the copy in TCRdb shows in-frame clones only, minus some. The sample shows about 270,000 clones, approximately 80% of them seen only once. The source material was PBMCs. The receptors shown here come from a woman aged 60-75 years with lung cancer.

V and J are TRBV19 and TRBJ2-7, with 8 bases fitting TRBD1. The CDR3 consists of 14 residues. Germline CDR1 and CDR2: LNHDA and SQIVND (reference sequence). Germline trimming cut 1 base from V and 3 bases from J; bases unmatched to any gene: 2. CDR3 sequence reads: CASSIATGVYEQYF. As DNA, the CDR3 is TGTGCCAGTAGTATAGCGACAGGGGTCTACGAGCAGTACTTC.

This clone was found a few times. The rearrangement joins TRBV29-1 to TRBJ1-5; TRBD1 is a possible D gene (5 bases). Germline V gives CDR1 SQVTM, CDR2 ANQGSEA. The CDR3 is 13 amino acids. Trimming shortened V by 3 bases and J by 3 bases, and 9 bases separated the two germline ends. In DNA form, the CDR3 reads TGCAGCGTTGAGTGGGGCCCCAATCAGCCCCAGCATTTT. It translates to CSVEWGPNQPQHF.

This clone was counted only a few times. The chain employs TRBV5-1 and TRBJ1-6; D is ambiguous. Germline loops: CDR1 SGHRS, CDR2 YFSETQ. The germline V and J ends were trimmed by 0 bases and 13 bases, with 11 bases remaining between them. The CDR3 is 13 amino acids. In nucleotides, the CDR3 is TGCGCCAGCAGCTTGGACCTATTTCACCCCCTCCACTTT. Protein product: CASSLDLFHPLHF.

The V gene is TRBV20-1, the J gene TRBJ2-7; 8 bases are a match to TRBD1. The CDR3 totals 17 residues. Germline values: CDR1 DFQATT, CDR2 SNEGSKA (reference sequence). The trim removed 3 bases at V and 4 bases at J, leaving 17 bases unmatched. The CDR3 DNA is TGCAGTGCTAGTGCCCCCCGAACGGCAGGGGGCTTTTACGAGCAGTACTTC. As protein: CSASAPRTAGGFYEQYF.

About this clone: This sample includes further DNA sequences coding for the same CDR3. The chain employs TRBV5-1 and TRBJ2-7; 8 bases fit TRBD1. The junction had 4 bases not matched to a gene; V was cut back by 2 bases and J by 0 bases. The CDR3 totals 15 residues. Germline V gene lookup returns CDR1 SGHRS and CDR2 YFSETQ. The CDR3, as DNA: TGCGCCAGCAGCTTAATTACAGGGGGCTCCTACGAGCAGTACTTC. Its protein is CASSLITGGSYEQYF.

The chain is built from TRBV12-3 or TRBV12-4 and TRBJ2-7, with D possibly being TRBD1 (6 bases). The CDR3 spans 13 residues. With 4 bases removed from V and 2 bases from J, the gap between germline ends came to 9 bases. The DNA of the CDR3 is TGTGCCAGCAGTTCCAGACAGGCCTACGAGCAGTACTTC. Translating gives CASSSRQAYEQYF.